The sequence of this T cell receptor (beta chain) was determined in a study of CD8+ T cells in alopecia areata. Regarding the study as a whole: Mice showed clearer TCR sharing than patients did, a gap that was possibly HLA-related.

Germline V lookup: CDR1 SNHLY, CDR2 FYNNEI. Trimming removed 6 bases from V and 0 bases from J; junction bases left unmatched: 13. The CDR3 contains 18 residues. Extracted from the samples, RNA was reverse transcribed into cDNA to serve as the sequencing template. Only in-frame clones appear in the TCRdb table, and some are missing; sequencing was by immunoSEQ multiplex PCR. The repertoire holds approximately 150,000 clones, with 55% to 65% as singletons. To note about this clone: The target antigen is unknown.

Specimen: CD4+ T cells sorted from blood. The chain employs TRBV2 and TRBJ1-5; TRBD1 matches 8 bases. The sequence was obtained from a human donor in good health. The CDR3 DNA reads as TGTGCCAGCAGCGCAAAGACAGGGGCGGGAGATAGCAATCAGCCCCAGCATTTT. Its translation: CASSAKTGAGDSNQPQHF. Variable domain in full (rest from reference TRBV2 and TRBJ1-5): EPEVTQTPSHQVTQMGQEVILRCVPISNHLYFYWYRQILGQKVEFLVSFYNNEISEKSEIFDDQFSVERPDGSNFTLKIRSTKLEDSAMYFCASSAKTGAGDSNQPQHFGDGTRLSIL.